The 8 T cell receptor beta chains below were found in one sample sequenced in a study of CD8 T cells in ankylosing spondylitis. TCRdb used MiXCR to reprocess the 5' RACE reads, holding one entry per CDR3 protein. The sample records some 140,000 distinct CDR3 sequences, approximately 7.3% being singletons. The specimen sequenced was blood, either unsorted or a sorted T cell fraction (not recorded which). The receptors derive from a female donor with ankylosing spondylitis or in good health (not recorded which).

This clonotype was counted ten times or more. The chain employs TRBV2 and TRBJ1-2, with 8 bases aligning to TRBD1. This CDR3 is 16 amino acids long. Germline values: CDR1 SNHLY, CDR2 FYNNEI. Trimming at V came to 2 bases and at J to 2 bases, leaving 7 bases not matched to a gene. CDR3 protein: CASSEQGARANYGYTF. The CDR3 bases are TGTGCCAGCAGTGAACAGGGGGCCCGAGCGAACTATGGCTACACCTTC.

This clonotype has ten or more counts. The chain recombines TRBV24-1 with TRBJ2-2; 8 bases map to TRBD2. The trim removed 5 bases at V and 3 bases at J, leaving 10 bases unmatched. The germline CDR1 and CDR2 sequences are KGHDR and SFDVKD. The CDR3 sequence is 17 residues long. The CDR3 loop is CATSGGMGLEYTGELFF. The CDR3, as DNA: TGTGCCACCAGTGGTGGTATGGGACTAGAATACACCGGGGAGCTGTTTTTT.

This clonotype has ten or more counts. Written as DNA, the CDR3 is TGCGCCAGCAGCTCCAAATCGACAGGGATCAACACTGAAGCTTTCTTT. It specifies CASSSKSTGINTEAFF. The chain has TRBV5-1 and TRBJ1-1, with TRBD1 matching 7 bases. CDR3 length: 16 residues. The germline gives CDR1 SGHRS, CDR2 YFSETQ. With 3 bases clipped from V and 2 bases from J, the junction kept 10 bases outside the gene matches.

This clonotype was seen ten or more times. The J gene is TRBJ1-1, the V gene TRBV11-2; a weak D match, TRBD1 (6 bases). The CDR3 totals 14 residues. The germline V and J ends were trimmed by 3 bases and 6 bases, with 14 bases remaining between them. Germline loops: CDR1 SGHAT, CDR2 FQNNGV. The CDR3 region has the DNA TGTGCCAGCAGCTTCGCGCCAGGGGACGCTGAAGCTTTCTTT. Amino acids: CASSFAPGDAEAFF.

This rearrangement joins TRBV5-1 to TRBJ1-2, with no clear D. Germline V gene data show CDR1 as SGHRS and CDR2 as YFSETQ. The CDR3 is made up of 17 amino acids. V lost 2 bases to trimming and J lost 7 bases, with 24 bases between them. CDR3 sequence: CASSFGGIREADSGYTF. CDR3 coding DNA: TGCGCCAGCAGCTTCGGCGGGATTAGGGAGGCGGACTCTGGCTACACCTTC.

This clonotype came up many times. The chain combines TRBV12-3 or TRBV12-4 with TRBJ1-5; D unclear. Trimming removed 4 bases at V and 9 bases at J, with 7 bases between. The CDR3 sequence is 11 residues long. CDR3: CASSSRGPQHF. The CDR3 DNA reads TGTGCCAGCAGTTCCCGTGGGCCCCAGCATTTT.

This clonotype was seen at least ten times. J is TRBJ1-2 and V is TRBV27; 8 bases fit TRBD1. The CDR3 contains 14 residues. J was trimmed by 1 base and V by 6 bases; bases with no gene match: 4. Per germline, CDR1 MNHEY and CDR2 SMNVEV (reference sequence). The CDR3 DNA follows: TGTGCCAGCAGAGGACAGGGAGGTAACTATGGCTACACCTTC. It encodes CASRGQGGNYGYTF.

There are many counts of this clonotype. This chain joins TRBV12-3 or TRBV12-4 and TRBJ1-5; 9 nucleotides line up with TRBD1. This CDR3 has 14 residues. With V trimmed by 6 bases and J by 6 bases, 6 bases remained unmatched. The CDR3 DNA sequence: TGTGCCAGCAGAGAGGACAGGGGTGGTCAGCCCCAGCATTTT. Its protein is CASREDRGGQPQHF.